Included here is one T cell receptor beta chain sequence, with context. The use of a sample-barcoded 5' primer and a J-beta primer mix characterized a second PCR of roughly 6 to 11 cycles. TCRdb re-derived calls from the 5' RACE reads in MiXCR, one entry per CDR3 protein. The sample carries over a million distinct CDR3 sequences, approximately 26% recorded once. The sample comes from a study of blood T cells in healthy people across ages. This CDR3 spans 12 amino acids. Between the trimmed V and J ends, which lost 0 bases and 6 bases, there was a span of 6 bases. Germline V gene lookup returns CDR1 LGHNT and CDR2 FRNRAP. These data also formed part of another study, on T cells of mothers and their children.

Sequenced: blood. The chain joins TRBV12-5 to TRBJ2-7; no clear D gene. This receptor was obtained from a girl aged 2-10 years in good health. CDR3 loop: CASGLVGREQYF. The CDR3 nucleotides are TGTGCTAGTGGTTTGGTAGGCCGCGAGCAGTACTTC.